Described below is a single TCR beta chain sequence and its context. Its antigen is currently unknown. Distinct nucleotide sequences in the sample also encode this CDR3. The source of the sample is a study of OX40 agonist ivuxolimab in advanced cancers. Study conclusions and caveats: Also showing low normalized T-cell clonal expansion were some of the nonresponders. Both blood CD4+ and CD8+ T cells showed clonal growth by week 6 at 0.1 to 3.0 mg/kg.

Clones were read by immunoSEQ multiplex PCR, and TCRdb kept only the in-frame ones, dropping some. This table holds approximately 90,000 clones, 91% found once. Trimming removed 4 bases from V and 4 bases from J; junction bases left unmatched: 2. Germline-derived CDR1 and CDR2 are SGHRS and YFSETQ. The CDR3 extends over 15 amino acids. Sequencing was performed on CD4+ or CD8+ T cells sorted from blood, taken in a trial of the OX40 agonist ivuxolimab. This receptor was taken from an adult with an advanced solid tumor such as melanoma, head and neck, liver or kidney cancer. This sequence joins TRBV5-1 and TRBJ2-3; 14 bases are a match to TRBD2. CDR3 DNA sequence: TGCGCCAGCAGCCCGGGACTAGCGGGAGCAGATACGCAGTATTTT. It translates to CASSPGLAGADTQYF.